This T cell receptor (beta chain) was recorded in a study of OX40 agonist ivuxolimab in advanced cancers. Study information: Partial responses occurred in three patients (one hepatocellular carcinoma, two cutaneous melanoma). General observations from the study: Clonal expansion in partial responders at 0.1-3.0 mg/kg ranked among the lowest.

Blood got drawn at baseline, again on cycle 4 day 1, and then on cycle 7 day 1. Worth noting for this clone: Antigen: not known.

Germline assignment: CDR1 SNHLY and CDR2 FYNNEI. The CDR3 has 13 amino acids. V was clipped by 6 bases and J by 3 bases, with 12 bases between them. This table comes from immunoSEQ multiplex PCR, and its TCRdb copy is limited to in-frame clones, with some not included. The sample carries fewer than 25,000 clones, more than 80% recorded once. The clonotype originates from an adult with an advanced solid tumor such as melanoma, head and neck, liver or kidney cancer. J is TRBJ2-7 and V is TRBV2; D uncertain. The source was CD4+ or CD8+ T cells sorted from blood, collected in a trial of the OX40 agonist ivuxolimab. The CDR3 spells CASSERPYYEQYF. CDR3 DNA sequence: TGTGCCAGCAGCGAAAGGCCCTACTACGAGCAGTACTTC.